This T cell receptor beta chain was observed in a study of blood T cell repertoires in COVID-19 (dated by TCRdb to between 2020 and 2021). About the investigation overall: Samples covering the acute and convalescent phases of COVID-19 were provided by collaborators in the United States, Italy and Spain. The prospective study material was composed of cDNA or gDNA derived from T cells, B-cell-depleted T cells, or PBMCs. Subjects who had been exposed to COVID-19, were actively infected with it, or had recovered from it provided the deeply sampled blood TCRbeta repertoires that made up the dataset. The repertoires were released in a freely available public database intended as a resource for research on the immune response to SARS-CoV-2. The samples were drawn from two sources: the first 160 participants of the ongoing ImmuneRACE study, and 1,200 or so subjects contributed by 6 global collaborators. Nearly every sample came with metadata listing a de-identified subject ID, COVID-19 status, age in years and sex. Where available, HLA class I and class II types were taken from metadata supplied by the sample provider and were not determined by assay-based typing. Beyond this particular receptor, the publication reports: The quantity of clinical and demographic metadata differed by source and by participant and was supplied without curation.

This clone appeared a few times. Its antigen remains unidentified. A junction boundary mismatches the germline segment, possibly from a read error. TCRbeta CDR3 regions were amplified from genomic DNA using the immunoSEQ Assay, a bias-controlled multiplex PCR. Regarding the original processing steps: Within the assay, amplification of reference gene primers was used to estimate how many nucleated cells each sample contained. To quantify the absolute abundance of each unique TCRbeta CDR3 rearrangement, sequence reads were collapsed and filtered. For each sample, productive Simpson clonality was calculated as the square root of Simpson's diversity index over productive rearrangements. TCRdb mirrors the immuneACCESS table, restricted to in-frame sequences. Some clones are absent from its copies; in checked studies, under half trace to an unresolved V gene, and the reason for the others is unknown. Clonal size and the V and J genes are those of that table, whereas D and trimming came from the DNA. The sample profile shows about 170,000 clones; approximately 90% of them were found once. Of the sample, roughly 5.3% is held by the ten largest clones.

Inclusive of the bounding cysteine and phenylalanine, the CDR3 is 12 residues long. The retained sequence is limited to the CDR3, 36 bases, with the frame set at the first base. For CDR1 and CDR2, the germline V gene lists MDHEN and SYDVKM. One collaborating source in Seattle enrolled patients during active infection and followed them longitudinally through the course of disease. Each collaborating institution followed its own protocols to collect whole blood in K2EDTA tubes. For TCRbeta analysis, collaborator samples were shipped as frozen whole blood, as isolated PBMCs, or as DNA extracted from either sample type.

Input material: peripheral blood. This sequence uses TRBV28 and TRBJ1-6; 7 of the junction bases match TRBD1. This sequence was found in a man in his late teens or twenties with COVID-19, enrolled during active disease. The nucleotides read TGTGCCAGCAGTCCCCACAGGGGACCCGTAAGCTTT. It codes for CASSPHRGPVSF.